Below, 12 T cell receptor beta chains from the same sample are listed, as sequenced in a study of blood T cell repertoires in COVID-19 (TCRdb year 2020). Libraries came from the immunoSEQ multiplex PCR assay. TCRdb obtained this table from immuneACCESS and retained in-frame rearrangements with V and J assigned. These tables miss some clones; where compared with another copy, unresolved V genes account for less than half of the shortfall, and the remainder is unexplained. The sample table lists around 220,000 clones, roughly 80% of them with a count of one. The ten largest clones capture 7.8% of the sample. The sequencing sample was made of peripheral blood. These receptors all stem from a woman older than 75 with COVID-19, enrolled during active disease.

This chain joins TRBV7-3 and TRBJ2-7; D perhaps matches TRBD1 (6 bases). The V gene lost 5 bases and the J gene lost 0 bases, with 11 bases spanning the gap. The germline gives CDR1 SGHTA, CDR2 FQGTGA. CDR3 length: 14 amino acids. The DNA of the CDR3 is TGTGCCAGCAGCCCTACAGGGAACTCCTACGAGCAGTACTTC. Translating it yields CASSPTGNSYEQYF.

The chain uses TRBV3-1 (or the pseudogene TRBV3-2) and TRBJ1-1; D possibly corresponds to TRBD1 (5 bases). With 8 bases removed from V and 0 bases from J, the gap between germline ends came to 10 bases. Looked up from germline, CDR1 is LGHDT and CDR2 is YNNKEL (reference sequence). The CDR3 is made up of 13 amino acids. The CDR3 bases are TGTGCCAGCTCCGAGACAGTGAACACTGAAGCTTTCTTT. This translates into CASSETVNTEAFF.

The V gene is TRBV3-1 (or the pseudogene TRBV3-2), the J gene TRBJ2-1; D is unclear. The length of the CDR3 is 15 residues. Trimming stripped 4 bases from V and 1 base from J, with 11 bases between. CDR1 and CDR2 from the germline V gene are LGHDT and YNNKEL (reference sequence). The CDR3 DNA is TGTGCCAGCAGCCCGGGTCCTGGTTCCTACAATGAGCAGTTCTTC. As protein: CASSPGPGSYNEQFF.

This chain links TRBV5-4 with TRBJ1-4, with a tentative D call TRBD1 (6 bases). Trimming pared 0 bases from V and 3 bases from J, leaving 15 bases between. Germline lookup yields CDR1 SGHNT and CDR2 YYREEE (reference sequence). The CDR3 totals 17 residues. The CDR3 loop reads CASSLASGASANEKLFF. The CDR3, as DNA: TGTGCCAGCAGCTTGGCCTCAGGGGCGTCGGCTAATGAAAAACTGTTTTTT.

This chain connects TRBV21-1 to TRBJ1-2; no check of the table's D call, TRBD1, against the DNA was made. TRBV21-1 represents a pseudogene. The CDR3 is 13 residues long. This chain's CDR3 is CASSVDRGAGYTF. CDR3 DNA sequence: TGTGCCAGCAGCGTGGACAGGGGGGCTGGCTACACCTTC.

The genes are TRBV11-2 and TRBJ1-1, with D unclear. Trimming left V 5 bases short and J 4 bases short, with 11 bases between. Germline CDR1 is SGHAT and CDR2 is FQNNGV. The CDR3 is 13 residues long. The chain's CDR3 is CASSKLRATEAFF. CDR3 bases: TGTGCCAGCAGCAAACTGAGGGCCACTGAAGCTTTCTTT.

For the CDR3, the DNA is TGTGCCAGCAGCAGAACTAGCGGTTATAACAATGAGCAGTTCTTC. Translation: CASSRTSGYNNEQFF. The V and J genes are TRBV9 and TRBJ2-1; TRBD2 matches at 8 bases. Trimming took 4 bases from V and 5 from J; bases not matched to a gene: 8. The length of the CDR3 is 15 residues. CDR1 is SGDLS, CDR2 YYNGEE, per germline.

The chain combines TRBV24-1 with TRBJ2-3; D possibly corresponds to TRBD1 (6 bases). The V end lost 7 bases, the J end lost 6 bases, and 16 bases lay between the germline ends. The CDR3 runs to 14 residues. The germline CDR1 and CDR2 sequences are KGHDR and SFDVKD. The CDR3 coding sequence is TGTGCCACCAGAAATTCCAGGGGTGAGGATACGCAGTATTTT. This translates into CATRNSRGEDTQYF.

This chain uses TRBV5-1 with TRBJ2-1, with a tentative D call TRBD2 (5 bases). Germline loops: CDR1 SGHRS, CDR2 YFSETQ. The V gene lost 3 bases and the J gene lost 7 bases, with 5 bases spanning the gap. The CDR3 covers 11 residues. CDR3 in amino acids: CASSSGNEQFF. CDR3 DNA: TGCGCCAGCAGCTCGGGGAATGAGCAGTTCTTC.

The chain is built from TRBV18 and TRBJ1-6, with D uncertain. The CDR3 contains 15 residues. Trimming pared 8 bases from V and 10 bases from J, leaving 21 bases between. CDR1 and CDR2 from the germline V gene are KGHSH and LQKENI. CDR3 sequence reads: CASGESRSGESPLHF. In DNA form, the CDR3 reads TGTGCCAGCGGAGAAAGCCGCTCGGGAGAATCACCCCTCCACTTT.

The genes are TRBV19 and TRBJ2-2, with 9 bases matching TRBD1. This CDR3 region has 15 residues. Per the germline V gene, CDR1 is LNHDA and CDR2 is SQIVND (reference sequence). J lost 4 bases, V lost 7 bases, and 7 bases had no gene match. The CDR3 spells CASIAGQGGTGELFF. As DNA, the CDR3 is TGTGCCAGTATCGCGGGACAGGGTGGCACCGGGGAGCTGTTTTTT.

The V call is TRBV6-1, the J call TRBJ2-4; 9 positions agree with TRBD1. With V trimmed by 3 bases and J by 7 bases, 10 bases remained unmatched. The CDR3 runs 16 residues. The germline V gene has CDR1 MNHNS and CDR2 SASEGT. The CDR3 here is CASSDRTGVVGNIQYF. DNA of the CDR3: TGTGCCAGCAGTGACCGGACAGGGGTGGTAGGGAACATTCAGTACTTC.